Below, 2 T cell receptor beta chains from the same sample are listed, as sequenced in a study of naive and memory T cell subsets. Both TRBC1 and TRBC2 were covered by a beta constant-region primer of two equimolar oligonucleotides. Ligated cDNA was amplified by four rounds of PCR with nested alpha and beta constant-region primers and SP2. TCRdb re-called the UMI-ligation and nested PCR reads through MiXCR, storing one row per CDR3 protein. The repertoire holds approximately 80,000 distinct CDR3 sequences, with around 9% as singletons. The sample taken for sequencing was naive CD8+ T cells from blood. Every receptor here comes from a human donor in good health.

This clonotype was detected many times. This sequence joins TRBV7-8 and TRBJ2-7; 10 positions agree with TRBD1. The junction had 7 bases not matched to a gene; V was cut back by 4 bases and J by 4 bases. The CDR3 covers 15 residues. The V gene's germline CDR1 is SGHVS and CDR2 FQNEAQ. CDR3 in amino acids: CASSWKTGGSYEQYF. The CDR3 nucleotides read TGTGCCAGCAGCTGGAAGACAGGGGGCTCGTACGAGCAGTACTTC. The full variable domain, in which reference TRBV7-8 and TRBJ2-7 provide the parts outside the CDR3, is GAGVSQSPRYKVAKRGQDVALRCDPISGHVSLFWYQQALGQGPEFLTYFQNEAQLDKSGLPSDRFFAERPEGSVSTLKIQRTQQEDSAVYLCASSWKTGGSYEQYFGPGTRLTVT.

V is TRBV6-2 or TRBV6-3 and J is TRBJ1-5; 7 nucleotides line up with TRBD1. Unmatched junction bases numbered 5, after V lost 5 bases and J lost 13 bases. CDR3 length: 11 amino acids. Germline CDR1 MNHEY, CDR2 SVGEGT. The CDR3 DNA reads TGTGCCAGCAGTGAGACAGGGATGCAGCATTTT. Translation: CASSETGMQHF.